This T cell receptor beta chain was sequenced for a study of cytomegalovirus exposure and HLA in healthy donors. Study-wide points: In a later analysis, common viral pathogens appeared linked to several of the most significant clusters. Later analysis associated a missense DCLRE1C variant with TCR beta V- and J-gene trimming.

Worth noting for this clone: Its antigen is not known.

It was with 60 Vbeta and 13 Jbeta primers that the PCR ran. In the source study's methods: A follow-up analysis tallied about 88 million unique TCR beta chains, 8.5 million to 14 million shared. The protocol was immunoSEQ multiplex PCR, while the TCRdb copy is restricted to in-frame clones and leaves out a portion. V, J and clone size were drawn from that table, and D and trimming were deduced from the DNA. This sample's table reports 220,000 or so clones. Germline V gene sequence: CDR1 MGHRA, CDR2 YSYEKL. V was clipped by 1 base and J by 8 bases, with 6 bases between them. The CDR3 totals 12 residues.

The chain links TRBV4-1 to TRBJ2-1; no definite D call. The sequencing sample was made of PBMCs. The receptor was derived from a girl aged 2 to 9 in good health and CMV-seropositive. This CDR3 reads CASSQGSYEQFF. The CDR3 DNA is TGCGCCAGCAGCCAAGGGAGCTATGAGCAGTTCTTC.